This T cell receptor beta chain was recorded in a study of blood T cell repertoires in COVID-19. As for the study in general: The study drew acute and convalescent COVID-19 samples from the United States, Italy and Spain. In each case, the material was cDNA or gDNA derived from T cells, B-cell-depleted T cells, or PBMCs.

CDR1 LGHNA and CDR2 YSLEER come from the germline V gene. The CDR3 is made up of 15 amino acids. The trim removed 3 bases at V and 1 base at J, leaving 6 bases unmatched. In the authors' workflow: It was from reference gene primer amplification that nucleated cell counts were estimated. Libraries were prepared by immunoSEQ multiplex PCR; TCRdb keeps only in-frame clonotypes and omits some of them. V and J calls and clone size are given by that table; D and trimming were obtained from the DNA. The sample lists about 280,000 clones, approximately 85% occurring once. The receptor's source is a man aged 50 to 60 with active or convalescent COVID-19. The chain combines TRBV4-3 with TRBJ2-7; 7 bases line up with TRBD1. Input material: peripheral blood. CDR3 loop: CASSHDRAGSYEQYF. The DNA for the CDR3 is TGCGCCAGCAGCCATGACAGGGCAGGGTCCTACGAGCAGTACTTC.